These 31 T cell receptor beta chains originate from one sample sequenced in a study of CD8 T cells in ankylosing spondylitis. Study findings and constraints: What appeared characteristic of ankylosing spondylitis blood was a TCR beta motif of eight highly homologous variants.

Their specific antigens are unknown. From the 5' RACE reads, TCRdb called clonotypes with MiXCR, one entry per CDR3 protein. The sample has 700,000 to 1,000,000 distinct CDR3 sequences, approximately 12% seen once. Sequencing was done on a sample of blood, either unsorted or a sorted T cell fraction (not recorded which). These TCRs come from a male donor with ankylosing spondylitis.

The V call is TRBV10-1, the J call TRBJ2-7; D is unclear. V lost 7 bases to trimming and J lost 0 bases, with 13 bases between them. Germline V lookup: CDR1 WNHNN, CDR2 SYGVQD (reference sequence). CDR3 length: 14 amino acids. CDR3 residues: CASKADSFSYEQYF. The DNA for the CDR3 is TGCGCCAGCAAGGCAGACTCATTCTCCTACGAGCAGTACTTC.

The chain is built from TRBV29-1 and TRBJ2-3; TRBD1 might be the D (5 bases). V lost 4 bases to trimming and J lost 3 bases, with 11 bases between them. This CDR3 comprises 13 residues. Germline V gene sequence: CDR1 SQVTM, CDR2 ANQGSEA. CDR3 DNA sequence: TGCAGCGTTGGACAGATCTTAACAGATACGCAGTATTTT. It is translated as CSVGQILTDTQYF.

The chain links TRBV5-1 to TRBJ1-4, with D hard to call. Trimming stripped 0 bases from V and 8 bases from J, with 14 bases between. CDR1 SGHRS and CDR2 YFSETQ come from the germline V gene. The CDR3 loop spans 15 amino acids. The CDR3 loop reads CASSLAGSGEEKLFF. The CDR3 nucleotides read TGCGCCAGCAGCTTGGCCGGCTCCGGGGAAGAAAAACTGTTTTTT.

The chain links TRBV20-1 to TRBJ2-7; TRBD2 aligns across 8 bases. The CDR3 length is 13 residues. Germline CDR1 and CDR2: DFQATT and SNEGSKA (reference sequence). Trimming cost V 3 bases and J 3 bases; bases outside gene matches: 4. The CDR3 region is CSARTSVVYEQYF. The CDR3 DNA follows: TGCAGTGCTAGGACTAGCGTCGTCTACGAGCAGTACTTC.

This clonotype was picked up many times. The chain uses TRBV29-1 and TRBJ1-2; D gene unclear. CDR3 size: 14 residues. V was cut by 6 bases and J by 8 bases, with 22 bases left in between. The germline gives CDR1 SQVTM, CDR2 ANQGSEA. The CDR3 protein is CSVTLLLPSGGYTF. The CDR3 DNA is TGCAGCGTCACGCTCCTCCTTCCCTCGGGGGGCTACACCTTC.

This clonotype came up a few times. The J gene is TRBJ1-5, the V gene TRBV5-1; D call uncertain. Germline lookup yields CDR1 SGHRS and CDR2 YFSETQ. The CDR3 covers 15 residues. V was cut by 1 base and J by 6 bases, with 14 bases left in between. The CDR3 here is CASSLSGSSSQPQHF. The CDR3 nucleotides read TGCGCCAGCAGCTTGTCGGGCAGTAGTAGTCAGCCCCAGCATTTT.

The V gene is TRBV28, the J gene TRBJ2-5; perhaps TRBD2 as D (5 bases). The V and J ends lost 3 bases and 0 bases respectively, with 8 bases between them. The CDR3 is 14 amino acids. Germline V CDR1 and CDR2: MDHEN, SYDVKM. CDR3 nucleotides: TGTGCCAGCAGTTTTCGGGGATACCAAGAGACCCAGTACTTC. As protein: CASSFRGYQETQYF. Looking up the rest from reference TRBV28 and TRBJ2-5 gives the full variable domain: DVKVTQSSRYLVKRTGEKVFLECVQDMDHENMFWYRQDPGLGLRLIYFSYDVKMKEKGDIPEGYSVSREKKERFSLILESASTNQTSMYLCASSFRGYQETQYFGPGTRLLVL.

This clonotype has at least ten counts. The chain combines TRBV25-1 with TRBJ2-7, with D hard to call. The CDR3 loop spans 12 amino acids. Germline V gene sequence: CDR1 MGHDK, CDR2 SYGVNS. Trimming cost V 4 bases and J 6 bases, with 10 bases left between them. The CDR3 loop is CASSADSGEQYF. In DNA form, the CDR3 reads TGTGCCAGCAGTGCGGATTCGGGCGAGCAGTACTTC.

J is TRBJ2-3 and V is TRBV21-1. TRBV21-1 counts as a pseudogene. The CDR3 sequence is 16 residues long. The CDR3 here is CASSKGRMTSTDTQYF. The DNA for the CDR3 is TGTGCCAGCAGCAAAGGCAGGATGACTAGCACAGATACGCAGTATTTT.

In its sample, this clonotype was seen many times. This chain links TRBV6-5 with TRBJ1-4; D possibly corresponds to TRBD1 (6 bases). V shed 0 bases and J shed 10 bases, with 15 bases lying between them. This CDR3 is built from 15 residues. CDR1 is MNHEY, CDR2 SVGAGI, per germline. The CDR3: CASSYSTAGVGKLFF. The CDR3 DNA is TGTGCCAGCAGTTACTCGACTGCAGGGGTTGGAAAACTGTTTTTT.

This chain links TRBV20-1 with TRBJ1-2; maybe TRBD1 (5 bases). The V end lost 8 bases, the J end lost 8 bases, and 24 bases lay between the germline ends. There are 14 residues in the CDR3. Germline V gene data show CDR1 as DFQATT and CDR2 as SNEGSKA (reference sequence). CDR3 sequence (DNA): TGCAGTATAAGTGCAGGGTCCCTCAAATGGGGCTACACCTTC. As protein: CSISAGSLKWGYTF.

The J gene is TRBJ1-2, the V gene TRBV9; D remains ambiguous. Germline V gene data show CDR1 as SGDLS and CDR2 as YYNGEE. This CDR3 is built from 12 residues. V gave up 2 bases and J gave up 4 bases, with 6 bases separating them. The CDR3: CASSVGIYGYTF. The DNA of the CDR3 is TGTGCCAGCAGCGTCGGGATCTATGGCTACACCTTC.

This chain uses TRBV24-1 with TRBJ2-1; D is possibly TRBD1 or TRBD2 (5 bases each). This CDR3 has 15 residues. Per the germline V gene, CDR1 is KGHDR and CDR2 is SFDVKD. V was pared by 3 bases and J by 8 bases, with 16 bases between. Here the CDR3 DNA reads TGTGCCACCAGTGATCACCGGGACCCACCCGATGAGCAGTTCTTC. It is translated as CATSDHRDPPDEQFF.

This clonotype was seen at least ten times. The chain combines TRBV12-3 or TRBV12-4 with TRBJ1-1, with D unclear. Between the trimmed V and J ends, which lost 6 bases and 0 bases, there was a span of 11 bases. CDR3 size: 14 residues. CDR3 coding DNA: TGTGCCAGCAGCAGCCGACGACTGAACACTGAAGCTTTCTTT. Its translation is CASSSRRLNTEAFF.

This clonotype occurred many times. J is TRBJ1-2 and V is TRBV12-3 or TRBV12-4; TRBD1 is a possible D gene (6 bases). This CDR3 is 14 amino acids long. Trimming removed 3 bases at V and 4 bases at J, with 12 bases between. CDR3 nucleotide sequence: TGTGCCAGCAGTTTGGGCAGGGGAGTCTATGGCTACACCTTC. Amino acid sequence: CASSLGRGVYGYTF.

This clonotype was found a few times. The chain links TRBV20-1 to TRBJ2-3, with D unclear. The CDR3 is 17 amino acids. The germline V gene has CDR1 DFQATT and CDR2 SNEGSKA (reference sequence). The V gene lost 1 base and the J gene lost 1 base, with 18 bases spanning the gap. In nucleotides, the CDR3 is TGCAGTGCTAGAGCTGCGTTCAGCGTTAGGGGCACAGATACGCAGTATTTT. It encodes CSARAAFSVRGTDTQYF.

This chain connects TRBV7-7 to TRBJ2-5, with D unclear. The CDR3 runs to 14 residues. The germline gives CDR1 SSHAT, CDR2 FNYEAQ (reference sequence). The CDR3 nucleotides read TGTGCTAGCTCCCCGTCCCCCAGCCAAGAGACCCAGTACTTC. Translating it yields CASSPSPSQETQYF.

Ten or more counts support this clonotype. This chain uses TRBV10-3 with TRBJ2-5; possible D gene TRBD2, 6 bases. Germline V lookup: CDR1 ENHRY, CDR2 SYGVKD. Trimming cost V 6 bases and J 5 bases, with 16 bases left between them. The CDR3 has 14 amino acids. As DNA, the CDR3 is TGTGCCATCAGGCCCCGGGGGAGATTGGAGACCCAGTACTTC. It specifies CAIRPRGRLETQYF.

This clonotype was observed a few times. This chain uses TRBV18 with TRBJ2-3, with 7 positions matching TRBD1. With 6 bases clipped from V and 6 bases from J, the junction kept 6 bases outside the gene matches. The CDR3 totals 13 residues. Germline-derived CDR1 and CDR2 are KGHSH and LQKENI. The CDR3 region is CASSPTGDDTQYF. The DNA for the CDR3 is TGTGCCAGCTCCCCAACAGGGGACGATACGCAGTATTTT. Drawing the rest from reference TRBV18 and TRBJ2-3, the complete variable domain is NAGVMQNPRHLVRRRGQEARLRCSPMKGHSHVYWYRQLPEEGLKFMVYLQKENIIDESGMPKERFSAEFPKEGPSILRIQQVVRGDSAAYFCASSPTGDDTQYFGPGTRLTVL.

J is TRBJ1-2 and V is TRBV5-1, with TRBD1 as a possible D gene (5 bases). The V end was cut by 4 bases, the J end by 8 bases, with 24 bases between. Germline CDR1 reads SGHRS; CDR2 reads YFSETQ. The CDR3 contains 16 residues. The CDR3 DNA sequence: TGCGCCAGCAGCCCTGCTGAAGGGGCTGCTGGAGAGGGCTACACCTTC. Translated, it gives CASSPAEGAAGEGYTF.

This clonotype has a handful of counts. This chain joins TRBV5-4 and TRBJ1-2; no firm D call. Per germline, CDR1 SGHNT and CDR2 YYREEE (reference sequence). Trimming cost V 6 bases and J 5 bases, with 14 bases left between them. This CDR3 has 13 amino acids. The CDR3 reads CASKATLGYGYTF. CDR3 coding DNA: TGTGCCAGCAAAGCGACTTTGGGGTATGGCTACACCTTC.

This clonotype was recorded many times. V usage is TRBV10-3 and J usage is TRBJ2-5, with 7 nucleotides matching TRBD1. Germline CDR1 reads ENHRY; CDR2 reads SYGVKD. The junction had 4 bases not matched to a gene; V was cut back by 3 bases and J by 3 bases. The CDR3 covers 14 residues. CDR3 region: CAISDWQGEETQYF. The CDR3 coding sequence is TGTGCCATCAGTGATTGGCAGGGGGAAGAGACCCAGTACTTC.

This clonotype was recorded many times. V gene TRBV29-1 combines with J gene TRBJ2-5; 7 bases line up with TRBD2. The germline V gene has CDR1 SQVTM and CDR2 ANQGSEA. The ends lost 7 bases at V and 2 bases at J; junction bases unmatched: 10. This CDR3 spans 14 amino acids. The CDR3 DNA reads as TGCAGCGCCCAGCGGAATAGCGGGCAAGAGACCCAGTACTTC. This translates into CSAQRNSGQETQYF.

V and J are TRBV6-1 and TRBJ2-7; the match to TRBD2 covers 10 bases. Germline V gene lookup returns CDR1 MNHNS and CDR2 SASEGT. The V gene end was trimmed by 6 bases and the J gene end by 6 bases; junction bases not matched to a gene: 5. The CDR3 sequence is 13 residues long. CDR3 protein: CASSGTSAFEQYF. The CDR3 nucleotides read TGTGCCAGCAGCGGGACTAGCGCCTTCGAGCAGTACTTC.

The chain combines TRBV12-3 or TRBV12-4 with TRBJ2-3; 9 bases map to TRBD2. Trimming took 6 bases from V and 7 from J; bases not matched to a gene: 8. The CDR3 is 14 amino acids. The CDR3 loop reads CASSQSGRLNTQYF. CDR3 DNA sequence: TGTGCCAGCAGCCAGAGCGGGAGGTTGAATACGCAGTATTTT.

A few counts support this clonotype. This chain links TRBV4-3 with TRBJ2-7, with D unresolved. Per the germline V gene, CDR1 is LGHNA and CDR2 is YSLEER. V was clipped by 0 bases and J by 9 bases, with 15 bases between them. This CDR3 has 14 amino acids. The CDR3, as DNA: TGCGCCAGCAGCCAAGATCCGAGGCACCCGAGGCAGTACTTC. Protein: CASSQDPRHPRQYF.

This clonotype appeared many times. The chain links TRBV5-1 to TRBJ1-4; the match to TRBD1 covers 7 bases. CDR1 and CDR2 (germline): SGHRS, YFSETQ. Trimming cost V 4 bases and J 5 bases; bases outside gene matches: 5. The CDR3 sequence is 14 residues long. The CDR3 DNA follows: TGCGCCAGCAGCCCGGGACAGAACAATGAAAAACTGTTTTTT. Its translation: CASSPGQNNEKLFF.

This clonotype was detected a few times. The chain employs TRBV7-2 and TRBJ1-4; D unclear. Trimming took 5 bases from V and 8 from J, leaving 15 bases between them. The CDR3 runs 14 residues. CDR1 is SGHTA and CDR2 is FQGNSA in the germline V gene. Written as DNA, the CDR3 is TGTGCCAGCAGCCCGCGGACCGAGGGAGAAAAACTGTTTTTT. This translates into CASSPRTEGEKLFF.

This clonotype was counted between two and nine times. V usage is TRBV6-1 and J usage is TRBJ2-2, with 9 bases fitting TRBD1. V lost 6 bases to trimming and J lost 4 bases; unmatched junction nucleotides: 3. CDR3 length equals 14 residues. Germline CDR1 reads MNHNS; CDR2 reads SASEGT. The CDR3 reads CASSRDRATGELFF. Here the CDR3 DNA reads TGTGCCAGCAGCCGGGACAGGGCCACCGGGGAGCTGTTTTTT.

The chain has TRBV6-2 or TRBV6-3 and TRBJ2-5; possibly TRBD2 for D (5 bases). Between the trimmed V and J ends, which lost 5 bases and 7 bases, there was a span of 14 bases. Germline V gene data show CDR1 as MNHEY and CDR2 as SVGEGT. The CDR3 loop spans 13 amino acids. The CDR3 is CASSRTGIRTQYF. The DNA of the CDR3 is TGTGCCAGCAGTCGCACCGGGATAAGGACCCAGTACTTC.

The rearrangement links TRBV5-1 to TRBJ2-3; D is tentatively TRBD1 or TRBD2 (5 bases each). The V gene's germline CDR1 is SGHRS and CDR2 YFSETQ. CDR3 length: 14 residues. V lost 0 bases, J lost 3 bases, and 8 bases lay in between. The CDR3 reads CASSLGDQTDTQYF. In nucleotides, the CDR3 is TGCGCCAGCAGCTTGGGGGACCAGACAGATACGCAGTATTTT.